The 9 T cell receptor beta chains in this list originate from one sample, sequenced in a study of spatial heterogeneity in lung cancer. TCRdb re-analysed the 5' RACE reads in MiXCR, keeping a single row per CDR3 protein. The sample includes approximately 5,000 distinct CDR3 sequences, about 30% seen only once; the top ten take roughly 45%. Documented time point: sample taken at primary tumor resection. From tumor, nontumor lung or frozen PBMC, whole RNA was taken unsorted for sequencing. The sequences come from PBMCs, collected at surgery. The receptors shown here come from a male donor with early-stage non-small cell lung cancer.

This sequence joins TRBV7-6 and TRBJ2-4; the D gene is possibly TRBD1 (5 bases). V lost 0 bases to trimming and J lost 1 base, with 13 bases between them. The CDR3 totals 17 residues. CDR1 and CDR2 from the germline V gene are SGHVS and FNYEAQ. The DNA for the CDR3 is TGTGCCAGCAGCTTAGCGTCAGGGAAGGAGGCCAAAAACATTCAGTACTTC. Encoded protein: CASSLASGKEAKNIQYF.

This clonotype is categorized as medium-sized (0.01 to 0.1%). The chain uses TRBV5-1 and TRBJ2-5; TRBD1 matches 11 bases. The CDR3 is 15 amino acids. Germline CDR1 and CDR2: SGHRS and YFSETQ. V shed 0 bases, J shed 4 bases, and the junction held 2 bases outside the gene matches. The CDR3 DNA reads as TGCGCCAGCAGCTTGGCCGGACAGGGGGCAGAGACCCAGTACTTC. The encoded protein is CASSLAGQGAETQYF.

The chain combines TRBV28 with TRBJ2-7; 9 bases fit TRBD1. V shed 4 bases and J 9 bases; nucleotides not matched to a gene: 7. Germline V gene data show CDR1 as MDHEN and CDR2 as SYDVKM. The CDR3 spans 13 residues. The CDR3 is CASSSGQGSAQYF. The DNA of the CDR3 is TGTGCCAGCAGTTCCGGACAGGGGTCCGCGCAGTACTTC.

The chain combines TRBV7-6 with TRBJ2-7, with TRBD1 matching 9 bases. Germline CDR1 SGHVS, CDR2 FNYEAQ. This CDR3 spans 16 amino acids. Losses at the gene ends were 1 base for V and 2 bases for J; bases not matched to a gene: 6. The CDR3 reads CASSLVPGTGPYEQYF. CDR3 bases: TGTGCCAGCAGCTTAGTTCCTGGGACAGGGCCCTACGAGCAGTACTTC.

The chain is built from TRBV5-1 and TRBJ1-2; tentatively, D is TRBD1 (5 bases). V shed 0 bases and J shed 4 bases, with 16 bases lying between them. Per the germline V gene, CDR1 is SGHRS and CDR2 is YFSETQ. This CDR3 has 16 amino acids. The CDR3 sequence: CASSLDRGRPLYGYTF. The CDR3 nucleotides are TGCGCCAGCAGCTTGGACCGGGGACGCCCCCTCTATGGCTACACCTTC. Full variable domain (rest looked up from reference TRBV5-1 and TRBJ1-2): KAGVTQTPRYLIKTRGQQVTLSCSPISGHRSVSWYQQTPGQGLQFLFEYFSETQRNKGNFPGRFSGRQFSNSRSEMNVSTLELGDSALYLCASSLDRGRPLYGYTFGSGTRLTVV.

The chain has TRBV7-6 and TRBJ2-3; D unresolved. The CDR3 length is 13 residues. Germline lookup yields CDR1 SGHVS and CDR2 FNYEAQ. Trimming removed 4 bases from V and 6 bases from J, with 11 bases in between. Here the CDR3 DNA reads TGTGCCAGCAGCTCCACTCAATTGGATACGCAGTATTTT. It yields the protein CASSSTQLDTQYF.

This clonotype was seen ten or more times. The chain employs TRBV10-1 and TRBJ2-1, with a possible D match to TRBD2 (5 bases). Trimming took 1 base from V and 4 from J, leaving 17 bases between them. Looked up from germline, CDR1 is WNHNN and CDR2 is SYGVQD (reference sequence). The CDR3 is made up of 17 amino acids. The CDR3 protein is CASSEYVLFGEYNEQFF. CDR3 DNA sequence: TGCGCCAGCAGTGAGTACGTTTTGTTCGGGGAGTACAATGAGCAGTTCTTC.

This clonotype was seen at least ten times. The rearrangement uses TRBV11-2 and TRBJ2-1, with 10 bases aligning to TRBD2. The CDR3 has 14 residues. Per the germline V gene, CDR1 is SGHAT and CDR2 is FQNNGV. V gave up 4 bases and J gave up 6 bases; unmatched junction bases: 3. This CDR3 reads CASSWSGGGNEQFF. The DNA of the CDR3 is TGTGCCAGCAGCTGGAGCGGGGGGGGCAATGAGCAGTTCTTC.

In its sample, this clonotype was seen many times. V usage is TRBV28 and J usage is TRBJ2-7, with 7 nucleotides matching TRBD1. CDR1 is MDHEN and CDR2 is SYDVKM in the germline V gene. Germline trimming cut 6 bases from V and 6 bases from J; bases unmatched to any gene: 2. The CDR3 has 11 residues. The CDR3 DNA is TGTGCCAGCAGCCCAGGGGGCGAGCAGTACTTC. Protein sequence: CASSPGGEQYF.